The next 2 T cell receptor beta chains were all read from a single sample in a study of shared clonotypes between healthy human individuals. Data came from immunoSEQ multiplex PCR; TCRdb stores just in-frame clones and leaves some out. The sample includes fewer than 1 million clones, 96% seen only once; the top ten take roughly 0.23%. Positive CCR7 selection of CD45RO-negative cells yielded the naive CD8 cells, and terminally differentiated effector memory CD45RA+ cells were excluded. Sequenced material: naive CD8+ T cells sorted from blood. All receptors come from a young man in good health.

The chain joins TRBV11-1 to TRBJ2-7; D is possibly TRBD2 (5 bases). The germline V gene encodes CDR1 SGHAT and CDR2 FQDESV (reference sequence). The CDR3 has 13 residues. Trimming pared 5 bases from V and 3 bases from J, leaving 11 bases between. The CDR3 here is CASSPGKGYEQYF. Here the CDR3 DNA reads TGTGCCAGCAGCCCCGGGAAGGGCTACGAGCAGTACTTC.

V is TRBV27 and J is TRBJ2-3, with 7 bases fitting TRBD2. The V and J ends lost 6 bases and 1 base, in that order; junction bases with no gene match: 7. This CDR3 has 15 amino acids. Germline V gives CDR1 MNHEY, CDR2 SMNVEV (reference sequence). This chain's CDR3 is CASSISSGGTDTQYF. The CDR3 DNA follows: TGTGCCAGCAGCATATCTAGCGGCGGCACAGATACGCAGTATTTT.